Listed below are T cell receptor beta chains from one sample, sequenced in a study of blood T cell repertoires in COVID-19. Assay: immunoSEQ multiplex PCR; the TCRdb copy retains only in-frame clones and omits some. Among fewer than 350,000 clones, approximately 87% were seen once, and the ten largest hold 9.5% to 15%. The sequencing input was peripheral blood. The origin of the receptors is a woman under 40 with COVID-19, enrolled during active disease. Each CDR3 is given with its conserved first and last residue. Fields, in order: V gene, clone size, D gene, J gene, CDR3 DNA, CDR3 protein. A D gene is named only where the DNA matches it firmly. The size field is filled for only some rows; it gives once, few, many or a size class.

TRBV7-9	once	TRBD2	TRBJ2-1	TGTGCCAGCAGCTTATCTTCCTGGACTAGTAACTCTTACAATGAGCAGTTCTTC	CASSLSSWTSNSYNEQFF
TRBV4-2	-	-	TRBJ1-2	TGTGCCAGCAGCCAAGAAAGTAAACAGGCGTATGGCTACACCTTC	CASSQESKQAYGYTF
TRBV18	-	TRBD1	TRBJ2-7	TGTGCCAGCACGAAGACAGGGGTCATGAGAGGGGAGCAGTACTTC	CASTKTGVMRGEQYF
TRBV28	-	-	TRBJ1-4	TGTGCCAGCAGTCCCCCAGGGGCTCTTGAAAAACTGTTTTTT	CASSPPGALEKLFF
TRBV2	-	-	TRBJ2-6	TGTGCCAGCAGTGACAGGGCTGGGGCCAACGTCCTGACTTTC	CASSDRAGANVLTF
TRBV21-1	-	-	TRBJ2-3	TGTGCCAGCAGCCCCCTTAGCGGGAACAGCACAGATACGCAGTATTTT	CASSPLSGNSTDTQYF
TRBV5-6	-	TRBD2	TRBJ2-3	TGTGCCAGCAACATACCTAGCGGGGGAGCAGATACGCAGTATTTT	CASNIPSGGADTQYF
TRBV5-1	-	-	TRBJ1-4	TGCGCCAGCAGCTCCCTAAGGGGGAGGGATGAAAAACTGTTTTTT	CASSSLRGRDEKLFF
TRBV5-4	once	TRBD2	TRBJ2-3	TGTGCCAGCAGCTTCAGCGGGGTTGGCACAGATACGCAGTATTTT	CASSFSGVGTDTQYF
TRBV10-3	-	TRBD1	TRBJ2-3	TGTGCCATCAGTGATCGGGCCCAGGGGGTGACAGATACGCAGTATTTT	CAISDRAQGVTDTQYF
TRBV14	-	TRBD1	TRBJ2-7	TGTGCCAGCAGCCAAACACAGGGGGCTGACGAGCAGTACTTC	CASSQTQGADEQYF
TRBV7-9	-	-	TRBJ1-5	TGTGCCAGCAGCCAGGGTTGGGCCCAGCATTTT	CASSQGWAQHF
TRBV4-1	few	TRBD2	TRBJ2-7	TGCGCCAGCAGCCTCTGGGGGGGGAGTGACGAGCAGTACTTC	CASSLWGGSDEQYF
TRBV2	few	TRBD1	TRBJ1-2	TGTGCCAGCAGGCAGAACAGGGGGAAGAATGGCTACACCTTC	CASRQNRGKNGYTF
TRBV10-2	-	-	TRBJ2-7	TGCGCCAGCAGTCGTTTGGAGGGTCAGTACGAGCAGTACTTC	CASSRLEGQYEQYF
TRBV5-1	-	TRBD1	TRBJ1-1	TGCGCCAGCACCAAAGGACAGGCAGGCTCCGAAGCTTTCTTT	CASTKGQAGSEAFF
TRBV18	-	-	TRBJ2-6	TGTGCCAGCTCACCAATAATCTCTGGGGCCAACGTCCTGACTTTC	CASSPIISGANVLTF
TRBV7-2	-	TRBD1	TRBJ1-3	TGTGCCAGCAGCTCCCGGACAGGGGGCGGAAACACCATATATTTT	CASSSRTGGGNTIYF
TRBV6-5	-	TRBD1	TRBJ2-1	TGTGCCAGCAGTTACCCAGGGGGTACCAATGAGCAGTTCTTC	CASSYPGGTNEQFF
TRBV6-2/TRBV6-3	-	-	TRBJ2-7	TGTGCCAGCAGTTACCTCTCCGTCTACGAGCAGTACTTC	CASSYLSVYEQYF
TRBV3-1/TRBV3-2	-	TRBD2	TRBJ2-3	TGTGCCAGCAGCGTTGCGGGGGGGCAAGGGTATTTT	CASSVAGGQGYF
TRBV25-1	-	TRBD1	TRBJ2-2	TGTGCCAGCACACGGACAGGGGAGCGGACCGGGGAGCTGTTTTTT	CASTRTGERTGELFF
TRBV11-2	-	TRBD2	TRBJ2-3	TGTGCCAGCAGCTTAGTTGGGCGGGGGTACACAGATACGCAGTATTTT	CASSLVGRGYTDTQYF
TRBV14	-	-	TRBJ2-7	TGTGCCAGCAGCCAAGACCGGACTCACCACGAGCAGTACTTC	CASSQDRTHHEQYF
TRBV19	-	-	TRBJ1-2	TGTGCCAGTTCCCAGGACAGATATGGCTACACCTTC	CASSQDRYGYTF
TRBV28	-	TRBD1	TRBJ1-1	TGTGCCAGCAGTTACAGGGGGCTGAACACTGAAGCTTTCTTT	CASSYRGLNTEAFF
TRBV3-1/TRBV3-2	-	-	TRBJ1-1	TGTGCCAGCAGCCAAGAGAACAGGGCTGGTTGGATGAACACTGAAGCTTTCTTT	CASSQENRAGWMNTEAFF
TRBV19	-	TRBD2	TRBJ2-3	TGTGCCAGTAGTATTAGCGGGGGGGGCACAGATACGCAGTATTTT	CASSISGGGTDTQYF
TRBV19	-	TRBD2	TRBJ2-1	TGTGCCAGTAGTATAGGTAGCGGGGGGGCCAATGAGCAGTTCTTC	CASSIGSGGANEQFF
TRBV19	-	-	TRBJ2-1	TGTGCCACTGAAGATGGGGGCCGATACAATGAGCAGTTCTTC	CATEDGGRYNEQFF
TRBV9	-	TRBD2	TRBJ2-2	TGTGCCAGCACACCTCGGGGGGAACCCGGGGAGCTGTTTTTT	CASTPRGEPGELFF
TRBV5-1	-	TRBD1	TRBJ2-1	TGCGCCAGCAGCTTGAGCGGGACAGGGGGGGCTGAGCAGTTCTTC	CASSLSGTGGAEQFF
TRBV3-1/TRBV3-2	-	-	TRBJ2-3	TGTGCCAGCAGCCAAGCCGTTACGCAGTATTTT	CASSQAVTQYF
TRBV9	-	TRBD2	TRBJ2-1	TGTGCCAGCAGCGCCCAGGGACTAGCGGGGGCGCAGTTCTTC	CASSAQGLAGAQFF
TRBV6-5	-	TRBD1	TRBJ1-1	TGTGCCAGCAGTACGAGACAGGGCTTCGCCACTGAAGCTTTCTTT	CASSTRQGFATEAFF
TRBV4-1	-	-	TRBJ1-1	TGCGCCAGCAGCCAAGGTAAAGGACAAAATAGGGCTGAAGCTTTCTTT	CASSQGKGQNRAEAFF
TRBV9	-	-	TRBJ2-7	TGTGCCAGCAGCGTAGTAGTAAGCGCCTACTACGAGCAGTACTTC	CASSVVVSAYYEQYF
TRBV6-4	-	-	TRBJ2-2	TGTGCCAGCAGTGACTGGCAGGGCATAGACACCGGGGAGCTGTTTTTT	CASSDWQGIDTGELFF
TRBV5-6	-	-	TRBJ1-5	TGTGCCAGCAGCTTGACGAGTCAGCCCCAGCATTTT	CASSLTSQPQHF
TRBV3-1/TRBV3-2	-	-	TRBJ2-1	TGTGCCAGCAGCGCTCCTTGGCAAAGCAATGAGCAGTTCTTC	CASSAPWQSNEQFF
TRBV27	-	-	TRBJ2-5	TGTGCCAGCTCGCAGGGGTCACCCCAAGAGACCCAGTACTTC	CASSQGSPQETQYF
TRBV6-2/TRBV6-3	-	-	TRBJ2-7	TGTGCCAGCAGTCTCGCGACGGGTCTTAAGCAGTACTTC	CASSLATGLKQYF